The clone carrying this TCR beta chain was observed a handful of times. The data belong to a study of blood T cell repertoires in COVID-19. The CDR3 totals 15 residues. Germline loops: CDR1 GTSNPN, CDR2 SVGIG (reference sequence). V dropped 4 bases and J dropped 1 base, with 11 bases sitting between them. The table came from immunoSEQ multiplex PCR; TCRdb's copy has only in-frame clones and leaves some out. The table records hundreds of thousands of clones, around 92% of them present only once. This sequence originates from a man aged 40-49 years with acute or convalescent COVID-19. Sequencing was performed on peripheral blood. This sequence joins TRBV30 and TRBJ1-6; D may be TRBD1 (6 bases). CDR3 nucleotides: TGTGCCTGGAACAGGGCAAGGTCCTATAATTCACCCCTCCACTTT. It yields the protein CAWNRARSYNSPLHF. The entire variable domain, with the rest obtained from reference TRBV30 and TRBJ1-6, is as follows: SQTIHQWPATLVQPVGSPLSLECTVEGTSNPNLYWYRQAAGRGLQLLFYSVGIGQISSEVPQNLSASRPQDRQFILSSKKLLLSDSGFYLCAWNRARSYNSPLHFGNGTRLTVT.